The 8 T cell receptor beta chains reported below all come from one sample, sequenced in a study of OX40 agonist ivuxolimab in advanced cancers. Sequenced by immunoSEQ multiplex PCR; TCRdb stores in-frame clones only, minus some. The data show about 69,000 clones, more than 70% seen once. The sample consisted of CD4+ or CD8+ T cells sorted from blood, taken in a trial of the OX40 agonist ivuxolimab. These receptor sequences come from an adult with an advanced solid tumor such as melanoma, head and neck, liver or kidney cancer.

This CDR3 is CSASGGNTIYF. For the CDR3, the DNA is TGCAGTGCTAGCGGGGGAAACACCATATATTTT. The chain recombines TRBV20-1 with TRBJ1-3; D is undetermined. In germline, CDR1 is DFQATT, CDR2 SNEGSKA (reference sequence). The germline V and J ends were trimmed by 3 bases and 4 bases, with 4 bases remaining between them. This CDR3 is 11 amino acids long.

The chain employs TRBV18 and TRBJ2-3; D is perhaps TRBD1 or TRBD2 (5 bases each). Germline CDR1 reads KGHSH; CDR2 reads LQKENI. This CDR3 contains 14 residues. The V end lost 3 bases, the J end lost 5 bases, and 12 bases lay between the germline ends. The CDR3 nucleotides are TGTGCCAGCTCACCTGGGGCCAGCGGAGATACGCAGTATTTT. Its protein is CASSPGASGDTQYF.

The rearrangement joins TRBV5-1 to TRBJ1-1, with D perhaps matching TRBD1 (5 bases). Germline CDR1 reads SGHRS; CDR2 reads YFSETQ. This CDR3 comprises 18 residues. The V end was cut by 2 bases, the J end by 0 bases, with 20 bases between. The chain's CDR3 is CASSLGLFEGTVNTEAFF. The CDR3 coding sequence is TGCGCCAGCAGCTTAGGGTTGTTTGAGGGGACGGTGAACACTGAAGCTTTCTTT.

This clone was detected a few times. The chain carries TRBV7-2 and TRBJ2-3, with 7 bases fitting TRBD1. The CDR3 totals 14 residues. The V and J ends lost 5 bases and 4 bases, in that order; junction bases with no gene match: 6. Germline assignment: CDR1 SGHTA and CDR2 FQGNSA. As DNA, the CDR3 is TGTGCCAGCAGCACCCGGACAGGCTCAGATACGCAGTATTTT. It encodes CASSTRTGSDTQYF.

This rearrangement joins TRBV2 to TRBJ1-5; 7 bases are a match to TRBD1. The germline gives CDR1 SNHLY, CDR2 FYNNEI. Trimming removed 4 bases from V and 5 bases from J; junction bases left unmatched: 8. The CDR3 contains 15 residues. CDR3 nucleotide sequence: TGTGCCAGCAGTGCGTGGGAGGGGGCCTATCAGCCCCAGCATTTT. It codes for CASSAWEGAYQPQHF.

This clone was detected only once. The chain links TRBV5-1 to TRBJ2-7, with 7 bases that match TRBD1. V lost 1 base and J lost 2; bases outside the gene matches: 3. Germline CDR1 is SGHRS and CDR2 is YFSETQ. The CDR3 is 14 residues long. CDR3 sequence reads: CASSLPTGAYEQYF. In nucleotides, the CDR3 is TGCGCCAGCAGCTTGCCAACAGGGGCCTACGAGCAGTACTTC. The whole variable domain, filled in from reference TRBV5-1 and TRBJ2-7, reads KAGVTQTPRYLIKTRGQQVTLSCSPISGHRSVSWYQQTPGQGLQFLFEYFSETQRNKGNFPGRFSGRQFSNSRSEMNVSTLELGDSALYLCASSLPTGAYEQYFGPGTRLTVT.

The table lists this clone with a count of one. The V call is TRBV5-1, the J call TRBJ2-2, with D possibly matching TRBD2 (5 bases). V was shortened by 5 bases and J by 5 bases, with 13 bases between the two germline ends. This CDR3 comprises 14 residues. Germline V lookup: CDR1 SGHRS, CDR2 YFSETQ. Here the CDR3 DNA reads TGCGCCAGCAGTGTAACAAGCGGAACCGGGGAGCTGTTTTTT. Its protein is CASSVTSGTGELFF.

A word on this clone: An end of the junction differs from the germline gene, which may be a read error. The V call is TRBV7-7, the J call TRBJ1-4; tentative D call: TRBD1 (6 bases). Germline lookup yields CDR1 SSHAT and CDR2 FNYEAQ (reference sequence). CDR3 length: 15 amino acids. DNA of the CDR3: TGTGCTAGCAGCTCCCGACTGGGGGCGGGTGAAAAACTGTTTTTT. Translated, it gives CASSSRLGAGEKLFF.